This T cell receptor beta chain derives from a study of T-cell memory formation after mild COVID-19 (dated by TCRdb to the early 2020s). For the study in its entirety: TCR sequence clusters from the two donors were largely donor specific. Two young, previously healthy adult volunteers, one female and one male, were included in the cohort. In two donors, T-cell clones that expanded and contracted after mild COVID-19 were followed by sequencing TCRalpha and TCRbeta repertoires longitudinally.

What the research found in general, with its limitations: Some responding clones were detected in pre-infection memory, which suggested that pre-existing cross-reactive memory T cells had joined the SARS-CoV-2 response. From day 15 to 85, contracting clones showed balanced CD4/CD8 phenotypes, whereas a second wave of clones that expanded from day 15 to 37 leaned towards CD4+. SARS-CoV-2 specificity was not confirmed for the second-wave clones peaking on day 37. Only a couple of mild cases were covered by the study, and larger cohorts that include severe cases with pre-infection samples were considered necessary. Contracting CD4+ clones were found mainly in CM and EM memory subsets, while CD8+ clones were enriched in EMRA.

Sequencing relied on an Illumina NovaSeq 6000. cDNA libraries for TCRalpha and TCRbeta were prepared by 5'RACE using constant-segment primers, with sample barcodes and unique molecular identifiers added. Trizol reagent was used to extract RNA from every sample. Amplification of the libraries took two PCR steps, and the second step added a second sample barcode plus Illumina TruSeq adapters. Sequencing of libraries was performed on an Illumina NovaSeq with 2 x 150 bp paired-end reads. The original pipeline was this. Demultiplexing of reads and collapsing into UMI-guided consensus sequences were performed with migec v1.2.7. Using mixcr v2.1.11, UMI consensuses were aligned to TRA and TRB V and J templates and then assembled into clonotypes. A clonotype was counted as expanded or contracted only if both edgeR and NoisET called the change significant, with noise models trained on biological replicates. For edgeR calls, the thresholds were a false discovery rate-adjusted p below 0.01 and a log2 fold-change of 1. As an exploratory analysis of dynamics, PCA with hierarchical clustering was applied to max-normalized trajectories of the 1000 most abundant clonotypes. Each responding clone was given a CD4 or CD8 phenotype based on the CD4+ and CD8+ repertoires, which had been sequenced separately. The public sequencing data were trimmed at Q25 with fastp and processed into clonotypes with MiXCR by TCRdb, which kept only in-frame beta chains. Each CDR3 protein gets just one entry, which takes the most common genes and DNA from the rows behind it. None of the V and J calls come from the authors' own analysis; TCRdb made them. Within this sample are around 340,000 distinct CDR3 sequences, with approximately 12% of them counted one time only. The leading ten clones occupy around a fifth of the sample.

A remark on this clonotype: No antigen is known for it. No much larger clonotype is one base removed from it; base qualities were not supplied.

Trimming removed 0 bases from V and 5 bases from J, leaving 10 bases between the germline ends. From the germline V gene, CDR1 is KGHSH and CDR2 is LQKENI. The CDR3 has 14 amino acids, counting the end cysteine and phenylalanine. The read is trimmed to its CDR3 DNA, 42 bases read in frame from base 1. Ficoll-Paque density gradient centrifugation was used to isolate PBMCs. The material sequenced was PBMCs or a T cell subset sorted from them (not recorded which). The chain is made from TRBV18 and TRBJ2-5; TRBD2 is possibly the D segment (5 matching bases). The sequence was collected from a young man who had mild COVID-19 (a few samples of this study predate the infection). The sample titles of this study are shuffled in the database, so cell type and time point are left out; the donor was told from shared clones. The CDR3 region reads CASSPPASYETQYF. The sequenced DNA is TGTGCCAGCTCACCACCGGCTAGCTATGAGACCCAGTACTTC.